These 12 T cell receptor beta chains came from one sample sequenced in a study of T cell clonality in common variable immunodeficiency. Findings and caveats of the study: Common variable immunodeficiency TCR beta sequences reportedly had fewer deletions and N-nucleotide insertions.

Profiled with immunoSEQ multiplex PCR; TCRdb holds only in-frame clones, not every one. Listed for the sample are under 40,000 clones, none seen a single time. These receptors lack a known antigen. The source material was peripheral blood mononuclear cells. The receptor source for this set is a human donor with common variable immunodeficiency.

This clone has ten or more counts. The read gets to within 3 residues of the CDR3 end, and the germline J gene fills in the rest. V usage is TRBV5-6 and J usage is TRBJ1-5, with 9 bases aligning to TRBD1. The junction had 9 bases not matched to a gene; V was cut back by 5 bases and J by 6 bases. Germline V gives CDR1 SGHDT, CDR2 YYEEEE. This CDR3 is built from 15 residues. CDR3 loop: CASRFTGTGIQPQHF. The CDR3 bases that were read are TGTGCCAGCAGATTCACCGGGACAGGGATTCAGCCC.

This clone has just a few counts. The read terminates 3 residues before the CDR3 end, so the remaining end is supplied by the germline J gene. This rearrangement joins TRBV7-9 to TRBJ2-7; 7 bases line up with TRBD1. Germline-derived CDR1 and CDR2 are SEHNR and FQNEAQ (reference sequence). Germline trimming cut 0 bases from V and 0 bases from J; bases unmatched to any gene: 2. This CDR3 contains 15 residues. The CDR3: CASSLADRPSYEQYF. The CDR3 DNA, read in part, is TGTGCCAGCAGCTTAGCGGACAGGCCCTCCTACGAG.

This clone was detected only a few times. The read terminates 3 residues before the CDR3 end, so the remaining end is supplied by the germline J gene. This sequence joins TRBV6-2 or TRBV6-3 and TRBJ2-3; D possibly corresponds to TRBD1 (5 bases). Germline-derived CDR1 and CDR2 are MNHEY and SVGEGT. The V gene lost 0 bases and the J gene lost 6 bases, with 13 bases spanning the gap. The CDR3 loop spans 15 amino acids. CDR3 in amino acids: CASSYSQGPPDTQYF. The CDR3 DNA, read in part, is TGTGCCAGCAGTTACTCGCAGGGCCCCCCGGATACG.

This clone was detected only a few times. Coverage ceases 3 residues before the CDR3 finishes, and the germline J gene fills in the end. This sequence joins TRBV7-9 and TRBJ1-6, with TRBD1 identical over 7 bases. The CDR3 covers 14 residues. Trimming cost V 2 bases and J 6 bases; bases outside gene matches: 1. CDR1 SEHNR and CDR2 FQNEAQ come from the germline V gene (reference sequence). The CDR3 DNA, read in part, is TGTGCCAGCAGCTTAAGACAGGGTAATTCACCC. Amino acid sequence: CASSLRQGNSP. The CDR3, in full, reads CASSLRQGNSPLHF.

This clone was recorded many times. The read stops 3 residues short of the end of the CDR3; the missing end is completed from the germline J gene. V and J are TRBV18 and TRBJ2-1; D call uncertain. CDR1 and CDR2 from the germline V gene are KGHSH and LQKENI. The V gene lost 6 bases and the J gene lost 7 bases, with 16 bases spanning the gap. This CDR3 comprises 14 residues. CDR3 amino acids: CASSPETRRNEQFF. CDR3 DNA, as far as it was read: TGTGCCAGCTCCCCGGAGACTCGAAGGAATGAG.

This clone was seen at least ten times. The read terminates 3 residues ahead of where the CDR3 ends, so the germline J gene completes it. The chain recombines TRBV13 with TRBJ1-2, with 9 bases aligning to TRBD1. CDR1 is PRHDT, CDR2 FYEKMQ, per germline (reference sequence). With V trimmed by 5 bases and J by 7 bases, 8 bases remained unmatched. CDR3 length: 14 amino acids. Here the CDR3 reads CASSDRTGDPGYTF. The CDR3 DNA, read in part, is TGTGCCAGCAGCGACCGGACAGGGGATCCTGGC.

Note on this clone: Sequencing ends 3 residues short of the CDR3 end; the germline J gene provides the rest. The chain uses TRBV6-1 and TRBJ2-3, with D hard to call. CDR3 length: 15 amino acids. Looked up from germline, CDR1 is MNHNS and CDR2 is SASEGT. The CDR3 sequence: CASSEIWAMSVPQYF. CDR3 DNA, as far as it was read: TGTGCCAGCAGTGAAATTTGGGCTATGTCGGTGCCG.

This clone has just a few counts. Sequencing ends 3 residues short of the CDR3 end; the germline J gene provides the rest. This chain uses TRBV6-1 with TRBJ1-2; TRBD1 aligns across 7 bases. This CDR3 has 15 residues. Germline V lookup: CDR1 MNHNS, CDR2 SASEGT. V trimming: 3 bases; J trimming: 0 bases; junction bases outside the gene matches: 4. CDR3 bases read: TGTGCCAGCAGTGACGTAGGACAGGCTAACTATGGC. It translates to CASSDVGQANYG. From start to end, the CDR3 is CASSDVGQANYGYTF.

This clone was observed many times. The read ends 3 residues before the CDR3 terminus; that terminus is restored from the germline J gene. V is TRBV20-1 and J is TRBJ1-1, with D tentatively TRBD1 (6 bases). V was clipped by 0 bases and J by 3 bases, with 14 bases between them. The CDR3 consists of 15 residues. The germline CDR1 and CDR2 sequences are DFQATT and SNEGSKA (reference sequence). Partial CDR3 DNA: TGCAGTGCTAGAGAAGGGCAGGGGAGGTACACTGAA. Its protein product is CSAREGQGRYTE. The whole CDR3 protein is CSAREGQGRYTEAFF.

A note on this clone: The read terminates 3 residues ahead of where the CDR3 ends, so the germline J gene completes it. V gene TRBV18 combines with J gene TRBJ1-2, with D unclear. V lost 1 base and J 4 bases, leaving 22 bases between the germline ends. Germline loops: CDR1 KGHSH, CDR2 LQKENI. The CDR3 covers 18 residues. The covered CDR3 bases are TGTGCCAGCTCACCACTTGAGCCCGGCTCTTCTCTAGTCTATGGC. Amino acid sequence: CASSPLEPGSSLVYG. The whole CDR3 region reads CASSPLEPGSSLVYGYTF.

This clone was detected only a few times. The covered CDR3 bases are TGTGCCTGGACCCGCTTGACAGGGACAGTGGGCGAG. Translating it yields CAWTRLTGTVGE. The entire CDR3 sequence reads CAWTRLTGTVGEQYF. The chain has TRBV30 and TRBJ2-7; 7 bases agree with TRBD1. The read halts 3 residues ahead of the CDR3 end, with the missing end drawn from the germline J gene. Losses at the gene ends were 4 bases for V and 6 bases for J; bases not matched to a gene: 15. Germline CDR1 GTSNPN, CDR2 SVGIG (reference sequence). The CDR3 consists of 15 residues.

This clone has more than one count but fewer than ten. The read ends 3 residues early relative to the CDR3; the germline J gene fills the gap. V and J are TRBV20-1 and TRBJ2-5, with D perhaps TRBD2 (7 bases). The CDR3 runs to 15 residues. Trimming shortened V by 0 bases and J by 4 bases, and 15 bases separated the two germline ends. CDR1 DFQATT and CDR2 SNEGSKA come from the germline V gene (reference sequence). Incomplete CDR3 DNA: TGCAGTGCTAGAGAGGGGGGGCCTTATCGAGAGACC. Translation gives CSAREGGPYRET. The entire CDR3 reads CSAREGGPYRETQYF.